This is a list of T cell receptor beta chains from one sample in a study of identical twins. TCRdb itself ran the 5' RACE reads through MiXCR, one entry per CDR3 protein. The sample lists roughly 710,000 distinct CDR3 sequences, 5.5% to 6.5% seen once, with around 2% in the top ten. Source material: naive T cells sorted from blood. Receptors were obtained from a man aged 18 to 35 in good health. The CDR3 runs from the conserved cysteine through the conserved F or W. The D gene is left open where the match is weak. Some rows mark clone size as missing; the rest say once, few, many or name a class of expanded clone.

size: .; D: TRBD2; V: TRBV2; length: 13; J: TRBJ2-1; DNA: TGTGCCAGCAGTGAAGGGTCCCCGGGACTAGCGGCCTTC; CDR3: CASSEGSPGLAAF
size: .; D: .; V: TRBV27; length: 15; J: TRBJ2-3; DNA: TGTGCCAGCAGTTTATTTCAGGGATCCGCAGATACGCAGTATTTT; CDR3: CASSLFQGSADTQYF
size: few; D: .; V: TRBV6-2/TRBV6-3; length: 15; J: TRBJ2-2; DNA: TGTGCCAGCAGTTATCCAAGCCCGGGCACCGGGGAGCTGTTTTTT; CDR3: CASSYPSPGTGELFF
size: few; D: .; V: TRBV14; length: 12; J: TRBJ2-2; DNA: TGTGCCAGCATGGCAGGGAACGGGGAGCTGTTTTTT; CDR3: CASMAGNGELFF
size: .; D: .; V: TRBV5-6; length: 14; J: TRBJ1-5; DNA: TGTGCCAGCAGCTTAAAATACGGTAATCAGCCCCAGCATTTT; CDR3: CASSLKYGNQPQHF
size: few; D: .; V: TRBV4-1; length: 13; J: TRBJ2-5; DNA: TGCGCCAGCAGCCCAACTAGGGTGGAGACCCAGTACTTC; CDR3: CASSPTRVETQYF
size: many; D: TRBD2; V: TRBV18; length: 12; J: TRBJ2-1; DNA: TGTGCCAGCTCACCGACTAGCGATGAGCAGTTCTTC; CDR3: CASSPTSDEQFF
size: .; D: .; V: TRBV10-2; length: 15; J: TRBJ2-3; DNA: TGCGCCAGCAACCCTCTCAGGATGCGGTCAGATACGCAGTATTTT; CDR3: CASNPLRMRSDTQYF
size: many; D: .; V: TRBV20-1; length: 14; J: TRBJ1-6; DNA: TGCAGTGCTAGAGAAGGGCCTTTAGATTCACCCCTCCACTTT; CDR3: CSAREGPLDSPLHF
size: many; D: .; V: TRBV12-3/TRBV12-4; length: 15; J: TRBJ2-1; DNA: TGTGCCAGCACCCTTCAGGGGGGCTCCTACAATGAGCAGTTCTTC; CDR3: CASTLQGGSYNEQFF
size: many; D: TRBD1; V: TRBV20-1; length: 12; J: TRBJ2-7; DNA: TGCAGTGCTAGATGGGGACAGCACGAGCAGTACTTC; CDR3: CSARWGQHEQYF
size: few; D: .; V: TRBV15; length: 19; J: TRBJ2-1; DNA: TGTGCCACCAGCAGAGAGTACCCCGGGTCAGCGCCAACCGGCAATGAGCAGTTCTTC; CDR3: CATSREYPGSAPTGNEQFF
size: .; D: TRBD2; V: TRBV4-1; length: 17; J: TRBJ2-2; DNA: TGCGCCAGCAGCCAGCTAACTAGCGGGTGGAACACCGGGGAGCTGTTTTTT; CDR3: CASSQLTSGWNTGELFF
size: few; D: .; V: TRBV19; length: 16; J: TRBJ2-1; DNA: TGTGCCAGTAGTATTAGGGCAGGTTTTCTCTACAATGAGCAGTTCTTC; CDR3: CASSIRAGFLYNEQFF
size: many; D: TRBD2; V: TRBV3-1; length: 15; J: TRBJ2-7; DNA: TGTGCCAGCAGCCAGGCGGGAGGGCCCCACTACGAGCAGTACTTC; CDR3: CASSQAGGPHYEQYF
size: many; D: TRBD1; V: TRBV30; length: 13; J: TRBJ2-2; DNA: TGTGCCTGGGGGGGACAGGTTCCCGGGGAGCTGTTTTTT; CDR3: CAWGGQVPGELFF
size: .; D: .; V: TRBV5-1; length: 15; J: TRBJ2-1; DNA: TGCGCCAGCAGCGCGGGACAGCCACTTTACAATGAGCAGTTCTTC; CDR3: CASSAGQPLYNEQFF
size: many; D: TRBD2; V: TRBV5-1; length: 16; J: TRBJ2-3; DNA: TGCGCCAGCAGCCCGACGACTAGCGGGAGGACAGATACGCAGTATTTT; CDR3: CASSPTTSGRTDTQYF
size: .; D: .; V: TRBV2; length: 17; J: TRBJ2-1; DNA: TGTGCCAGCAGCCACCGAGGGGGAAGAGGGGAGAGAAATGAGCAGTTCTTC; CDR3: CASSHRGGRGERNEQFF
size: few; D: .; V: TRBV30; length: 13; J: TRBJ1-1; DNA: TGTGCCTGGAGTGTGAGGGACGGCACTGAAGCTTTCTTT; CDR3: CAWSVRDGTEAFF
size: .; D: TRBD2; V: TRBV5-1; length: 17; J: TRBJ2-1; DNA: TGCGCCAGCAGCCCGAAAATTAGCGGGAGTTCCTACAATGAGCAGTTCTTC; CDR3: CASSPKISGSSYNEQFF
size: many; D: TRBD2; V: TRBV20-1; length: 14; J: TRBJ2-3; DNA: TGCAGTGCTAGTGTTAGCGGGAGCACAGATACGCAGTATTTT; CDR3: CSASVSGSTDTQYF
size: .; D: .; V: TRBV7-9; length: 13; J: TRBJ1-2; DNA: TGTGCCAGCAGCTGGATGCAGACCTATGGCTACACCTTC; CDR3: CASSWMQTYGYTF
size: .; D: .; V: TRBV19; length: 13; J: TRBJ1-2; DNA: TGTGCCAGTAGTATAGGGGCGAGCTATGGCTACACCTTC; CDR3: CASSIGASYGYTF
size: many; D: .; V: TRBV12-3/TRBV12-4; length: 13; J: TRBJ2-7; DNA: TGTGCCAGCAGTCCGGACGGAACCTACGAGCAGTACTTC; CDR3: CASSPDGTYEQYF